The clone carrying this T cell receptor (beta chain) was detected once. The target antigen is unknown. CDR3 length: 14 residues. Trimming took 3 bases from V and 13 from J; bases not matched to a gene: 8. Germline V gene lookup returns CDR1 SGHAT and CDR2 FQDESV (reference sequence). This entry comes from a study of Graves' ophthalmopathy and Graves' hyperthyroidism. Amplification from RNA transcripts yielded the TCR beta CDR3 regions. HTBI primers were employed in first-round RT-PCR, then a second-round multiplex PCR followed. Each CDR3 protein is one row after TCRdb ran MiXCR on the multiplex PCR reads. This table holds about 740,000 distinct CDR3 sequences, roughly two fifths found once. Study conclusions and caveats: A model of 13 signatures distinguished ophthalmopathy from stable hyperthyroidism at around 90% sensitivity and roughly 81% specificity.

The TCR originated in an adult man with Graves' ophthalmopathy. The chain combines TRBV11-1 with TRBJ1-6, with 8 bases aligning to TRBD1. Specimen: peripheral blood. This chain's CDR3 is CASSFRQGNQPLHF. CDR3 nucleotides: TGTGCCAGCAGCTTTCGACAGGGGAATCAGCCCCTCCACTTT.